Below, 15 T cell receptor beta chains from the same sample are listed, as sequenced in a study of T cell responses to AZD1222 COVID-19 vaccine. The table came from immunoSEQ multiplex PCR; TCRdb's copy has only in-frame clones and leaves some out. The table includes about 130,000 clones, 80% to 95% detected once. Specimen: peripheral blood, collected 28 days after the second AZD1222 dose. All receptors derive from an adult who received the AZD1222 COVID-19 vaccine.

The chain uses TRBV28 and TRBJ1-1; D gene uncertain. Germline V CDR1 and CDR2: MDHEN, SYDVKM. This CDR3 is built from 10 residues. Trimming removed 6 bases at V and 9 bases at J, with 8 bases between. In DNA, the CDR3 is TGTGCCAGCAGGGAGGGTCAAGCTTTCTTT. Protein sequence: CASREGQAFF.

The CDR3 region is CASSPLGSGGLVYNEQFF. CDR3 nucleotide sequence: TGTGCCAGCAGCCCCCTCGGGAGCGGGGGGTTGGTCTACAATGAGCAGTTCTTC. The chain has TRBV7-2 and TRBJ2-1; the match to TRBD2 covers 9 bases. Germline lookup yields CDR1 SGHTA and CDR2 FQGNSA. The V segment lost 5 bases and the J segment 3 bases; nucleotides outside the gene matches: 14. The CDR3 consists of 18 residues.

This chain uses TRBV3-1 (or the pseudogene TRBV3-2) with TRBJ1-1; D not resolved. Germline loops: CDR1 LGHDT, CDR2 YNNKEL (reference sequence). The ends were cut back, 10 bases at V and 3 bases at J, with 12 bases in the middle. This CDR3 is 12 amino acids long. CDR3 amino acids: CATGRRDTEAFF. CDR3 DNA: TGTGCCACCGGTCGGCGGGACACTGAAGCTTTCTTT.

CDR3 nucleotide sequence: TGTGCCAGCAGCTTCGGTCTTCGACAGGGGACCTACGAGCAGTACTTC. This codes for CASSFGLRQGTYEQYF. The chain links TRBV7-2 to TRBJ2-7; 8 nucleotides line up with TRBD1. V was pared by 3 bases and J by 2 bases, with 9 bases of the junction left unmatched. The CDR3 is made up of 16 amino acids. Germline V CDR1 and CDR2: SGHTA, FQGNSA.

This clone was seen a single time. The chain couples TRBV19 to TRBJ1-6; D uncertain. There are 13 residues in the CDR3. The V and J ends lost 7 bases and 7 bases respectively, with 11 bases between them. The V gene's germline CDR1 is LNHDA and CDR2 SQIVND (reference sequence). CDR3 nucleotides: TGTGCCAGTAAAGGACTAGAAAATTCACCCCTCCACTTT. It specifies CASKGLENSPLHF.

On this clone itself: The same CDR3 is also encoded by other DNA sequences in this sample. This chain links TRBV7-3 with TRBJ1-1, with a weak D call TRBD1 (6 bases). The germline CDR1 and CDR2 sequences are SGHTA and FQGTGA. V lost 5 bases and J lost 4, with 11 bases in between. The CDR3 is made up of 13 amino acids. CDR3 residues: CASSLGGGTEAFF. The CDR3 coding sequence is TGTGCCAGCAGCCTGGGGGGCGGCACTGAAGCTTTCTTT.

The chain combines TRBV6-2 or TRBV6-3 with TRBJ1-1, with D possibly being TRBD1 (6 bases). CDR1 is MNHEY, CDR2 SVGEGT, per germline. V shed 5 bases and J shed 2 bases, with 21 bases lying between them. The CDR3 consists of 17 residues. CDR3 nucleotide sequence: TGTGCCAGCAGTAAGAACTTACCCGGACAGTTTAACACTGAAGCTTTCTTT. It codes for CASSKNLPGQFNTEAFF.

The chain joins TRBV4-1 to TRBJ1-5; no clear D gene. The CDR3 spans 17 residues. Per the germline V gene, CDR1 is MGHRA and CDR2 is YSYEKL. V was trimmed by 1 base and J by 2 bases, leaving 15 bases between them. The CDR3 loop reads CASSQGAQIYGNQPQHF. The DNA for the CDR3 is TGCGCCAGCAGCCAAGGGGCCCAAATCTACGGCAATCAGCCCCAGCATTTT.

The chain employs TRBV6-1 and TRBJ1-2; 9 nucleotides match TRBD1. V shed 1 base, J shed 11 bases, and the junction held 5 bases outside the gene matches. The CDR3 is 13 residues long. Per the germline V gene, CDR1 is MNHNS and CDR2 is SASEGT. Here the CDR3 reads CASSEGQGVEYTF. CDR3 nucleotides: TGTGCCAGCAGTGAAGGACAGGGGGTTGAATACACCTTC.

The chain combines TRBV30 with TRBJ1-3; 7 nucleotides line up with TRBD1. J lost 9 bases, V lost 3 bases, and 8 bases had no gene match. The CDR3 covers 13 residues. Per germline, CDR1 GTSNPN and CDR2 SVGIG (reference sequence). As DNA, the CDR3 is TGTGCCTGGAGACGGAGCTACAGGGGCACCATATATTTT. Translation gives CAWRRSYRGTIYF.

Remarks on this clone: Other DNA sequences of this sample code for an identical CDR3. V gene TRBV10-3 combines with J gene TRBJ1-2, with 8 bases identical to TRBD1. The length of the CDR3 is 14 residues. After removal of 2 bases from V and 5 bases from J, the junction contained 4 bases not matched to a gene. Germline assignment: CDR1 ENHRY and CDR2 SYGVKD. The CDR3 bases are TGTGCCATCAGTGAGCCGGACAGGGCGTATGGCTACACCTTC. Amino acid sequence: CAISEPDRAYGYTF.

The V and J genes are TRBV5-1 and TRBJ2-3, with 8 bases fitting TRBD2. V was pared by 4 bases and J by 5 bases, with 9 bases of the junction left unmatched. This CDR3 spans 15 amino acids. From germline, CDR1 is SGHRS and CDR2 YFSETQ. The CDR3 loop reads CASSPQRGKLDTQYF. CDR3 DNA: TGCGCCAGCAGCCCTCAGCGGGGGAAACTAGATACGCAGTATTTT.

This chain connects TRBV18 to TRBJ2-5; 7 bases match TRBD2. Per germline, CDR1 KGHSH and CDR2 LQKENI. V trimming: 3 bases; J trimming: 4 bases; junction bases outside the gene matches: 2. The CDR3 loop spans 13 amino acids. The CDR3 protein is CASSPPGGETQYF. CDR3 in DNA: TGTGCCAGCTCACCTCCGGGGGGAGAGACCCAGTACTTC.

J is TRBJ2-1 and V is TRBV4-3; D call uncertain. CDR1 and CDR2 (germline): LGHNA, YSLEER. The germline V and J ends were trimmed by 0 bases and 5 bases, with 8 bases remaining between them. The CDR3 is 14 residues long. The CDR3 DNA reads as TGCGCCAGCAGCCAAGAAAACTGGGACAATGAGCAGTTCTTC. Its translation is CASSQENWDNEQFF.

CDR3 sequence reads: CASNTAGGLETQYF. Written as DNA, the CDR3 is TGTGCCAGCAACACAGCGGGGGGGCTGGAGACCCAGTACTTC. The chain links TRBV11-3 to TRBJ2-5; 10 positions agree with TRBD2. Trimming at V came to 7 bases and at J to 5 bases, leaving 7 bases not matched to a gene. There are 14 residues in the CDR3. The V gene's germline CDR1 is SGHNT and CDR2 YENEEA.